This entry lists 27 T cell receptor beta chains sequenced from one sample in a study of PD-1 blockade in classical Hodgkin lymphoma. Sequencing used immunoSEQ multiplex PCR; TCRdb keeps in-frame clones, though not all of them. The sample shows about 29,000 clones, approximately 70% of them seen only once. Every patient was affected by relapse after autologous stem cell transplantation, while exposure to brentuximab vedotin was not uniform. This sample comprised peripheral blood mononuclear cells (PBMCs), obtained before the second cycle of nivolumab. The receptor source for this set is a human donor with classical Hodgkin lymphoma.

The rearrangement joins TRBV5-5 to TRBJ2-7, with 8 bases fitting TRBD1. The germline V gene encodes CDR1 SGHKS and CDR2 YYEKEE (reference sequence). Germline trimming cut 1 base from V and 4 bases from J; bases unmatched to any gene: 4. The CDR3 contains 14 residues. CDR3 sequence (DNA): TGTGCCAGCAGCTTGTTCGACAGGGGTTACGAGCAGTACTTC. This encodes CASSLFDRGYEQYF.

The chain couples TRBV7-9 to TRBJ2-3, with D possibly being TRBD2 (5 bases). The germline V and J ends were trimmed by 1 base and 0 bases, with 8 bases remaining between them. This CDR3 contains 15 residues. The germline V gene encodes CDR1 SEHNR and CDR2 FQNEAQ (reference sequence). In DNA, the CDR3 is TGTGCCAGCAGCTTAGAAACGGGAAGCACAGATACGCAGTATTTT. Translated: CASSLETGSTDTQYF.

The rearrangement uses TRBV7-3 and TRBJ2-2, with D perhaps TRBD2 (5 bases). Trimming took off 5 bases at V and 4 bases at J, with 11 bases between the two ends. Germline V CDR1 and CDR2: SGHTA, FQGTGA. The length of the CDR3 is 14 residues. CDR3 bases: TGTGCCAGCAGCCAAAGCGGCCGCACCGGGGAGCTGTTTTTT. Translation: CASSQSGRTGELFF. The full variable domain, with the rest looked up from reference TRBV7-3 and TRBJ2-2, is GAGVSQTPSNKVTEKGKYVELRCDPISGHTALYWYRQSLGQGPEFLIYFQGTGAADDSGLPNDRFFAVRPEGSVSTLKIQRTERGDSAVYLCASSQSGRTGELFFGEGSRLTVL.

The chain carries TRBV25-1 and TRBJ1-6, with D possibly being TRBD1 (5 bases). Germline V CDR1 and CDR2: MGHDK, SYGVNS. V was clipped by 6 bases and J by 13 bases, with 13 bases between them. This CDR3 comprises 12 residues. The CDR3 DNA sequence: TGTGCCAGCAGCCAGAAGGGGTTGCCCCTCCACTTT. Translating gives CASSQKGLPLHF. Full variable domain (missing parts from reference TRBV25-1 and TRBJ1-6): EADIYQTPRYLVIGTGKKITLECSQTMGHDKMYWYQQDPGMELHLIHYSYGVNSTEKGDLSSESTVSRIRTEHFPLTLESARPSHTSQYLCASSQKGLPLHFGNGTRLTVT.

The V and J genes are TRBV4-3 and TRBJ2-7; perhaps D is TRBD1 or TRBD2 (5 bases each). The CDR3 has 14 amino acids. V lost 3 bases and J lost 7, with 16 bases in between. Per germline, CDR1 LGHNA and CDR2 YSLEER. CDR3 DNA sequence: TGCGCCAGCAGCCACCTCCAGGGTGAGGGTGAGCAGTACTTC. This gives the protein CASSHLQGEGEQYF.

The CDR3 DNA reads as TGTGCCAGCAGCTTAAGCGGGGGCGGGATCAATGAGCAGTTCTTC. Amino acid sequence: CASSLSGGGINEQFF. The chain joins TRBV7-2 to TRBJ2-1; TRBD2 aligns across 8 bases. Trimming cost V 2 bases and J 6 bases; bases outside gene matches: 6. CDR1 is SGHTA and CDR2 is FQGNSA in the germline V gene. This CDR3 comprises 15 residues.

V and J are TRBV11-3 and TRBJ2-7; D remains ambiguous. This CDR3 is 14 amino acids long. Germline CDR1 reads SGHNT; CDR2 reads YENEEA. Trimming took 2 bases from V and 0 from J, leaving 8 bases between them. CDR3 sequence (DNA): TGTGCCAGCAGCTTATCGGCTAGCTCCTACGAGCAGTACTTC. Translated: CASSLSASSYEQYF.

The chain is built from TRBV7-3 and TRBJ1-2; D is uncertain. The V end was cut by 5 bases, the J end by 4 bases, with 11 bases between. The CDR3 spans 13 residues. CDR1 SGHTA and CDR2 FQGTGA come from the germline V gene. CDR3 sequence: CASSPSPSYGYTF. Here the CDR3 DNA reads TGTGCCAGCAGCCCCAGCCCTAGCTATGGCTACACCTTC.

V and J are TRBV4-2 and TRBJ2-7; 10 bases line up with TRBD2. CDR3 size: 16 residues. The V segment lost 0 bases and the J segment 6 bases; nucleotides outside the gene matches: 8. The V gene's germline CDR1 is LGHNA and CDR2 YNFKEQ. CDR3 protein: CASSQDRVAGGREQYF. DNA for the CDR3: TGTGCCAGCAGCCAAGATAGAGTAGCGGGGGGACGCGAGCAGTACTTC.

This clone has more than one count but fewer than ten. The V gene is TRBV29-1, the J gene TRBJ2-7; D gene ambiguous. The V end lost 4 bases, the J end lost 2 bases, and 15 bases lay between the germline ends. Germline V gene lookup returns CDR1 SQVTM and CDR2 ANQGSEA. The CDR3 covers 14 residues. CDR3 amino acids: CSVVGGVLTYEQYF. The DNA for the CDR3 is TGCAGCGTTGTCGGCGGCGTCCTTACCTACGAGCAGTACTTC.

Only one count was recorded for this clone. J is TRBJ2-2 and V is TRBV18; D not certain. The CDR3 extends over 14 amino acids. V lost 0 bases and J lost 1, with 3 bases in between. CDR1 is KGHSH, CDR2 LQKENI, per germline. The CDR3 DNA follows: TGTGCCAGCTCACCACCTCAGAACACCGGGGAGCTGTTTTTT. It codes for CASSPPQNTGELFF.

This CDR3 is CASAPPGTSGGARMQFF. CDR3 coding DNA: TGTGCCAGCGCCCCGCCCGGGACTAGCGGGGGGGCACGGATGCAGTTCTTC. The chain joins TRBV5-4 to TRBJ2-1; 16 bases line up with TRBD2. CDR1 SGHNT and CDR2 YYREEE come from the germline V gene (reference sequence). The CDR3 is made up of 17 amino acids. The V gene end was trimmed by 7 bases and the J gene end by 12 bases; junction bases not matched to a gene: 16.

The CDR3 is CAWSVLWLAGAADTQYF. The CDR3 coding sequence is TGTGCCTGGAGTGTACTTTGGCTAGCGGGAGCGGCAGATACGCAGTATTTT. The chain links TRBV30 to TRBJ2-3, with TRBD2 matching 10 bases. Per germline, CDR1 GTSNPN and CDR2 SVGIG (reference sequence). V shed 0 bases and J 4 bases; nucleotides not matched to a gene: 10. CDR3 size: 17 residues.

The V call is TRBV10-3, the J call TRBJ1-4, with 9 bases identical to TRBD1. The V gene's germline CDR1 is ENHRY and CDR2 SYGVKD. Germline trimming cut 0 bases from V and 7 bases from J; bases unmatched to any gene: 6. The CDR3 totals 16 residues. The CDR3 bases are TGTGCCATCAGTGAGTCCCGGACAGGGGAGAGTGAAAAACTGTTTTTT. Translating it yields CAISESRTGESEKLFF.

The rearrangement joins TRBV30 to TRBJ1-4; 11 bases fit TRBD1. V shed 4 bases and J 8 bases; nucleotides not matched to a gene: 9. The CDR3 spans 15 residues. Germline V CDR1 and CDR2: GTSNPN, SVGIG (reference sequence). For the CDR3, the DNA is TGTGCCTGGAAACCGGGACAGGGGGTTTTCGAAAAACTGTTTTTT. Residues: CAWKPGQGVFEKLFF.

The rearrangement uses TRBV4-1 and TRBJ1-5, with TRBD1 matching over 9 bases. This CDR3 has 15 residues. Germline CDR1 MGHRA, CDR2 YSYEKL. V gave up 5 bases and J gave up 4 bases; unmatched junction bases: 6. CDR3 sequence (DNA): TGCGCCAGCAGCTGGACAGGGGTCGATAATCAGCCCCAGCATTTT. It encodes CASSWTGVDNQPQHF.

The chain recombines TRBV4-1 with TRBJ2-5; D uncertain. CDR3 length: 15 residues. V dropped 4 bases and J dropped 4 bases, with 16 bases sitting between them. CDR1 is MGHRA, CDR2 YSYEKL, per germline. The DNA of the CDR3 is TGCGCCAGCAGCCTTGACAAAGGCCGAGGAGAGACCCAGTACTTC. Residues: CASSLDKGRGETQYF.

CDR3 in DNA: TGTGCCAGCAGTTTCCCGACTAGCGGGAACTGTACCGGGTATGATGAGCAGTTCTTC. This sequence encodes CASSFPTSGNCTGYDEQFF. The V call is TRBV6-9, the J call TRBJ2-1; 11 nucleotides align to TRBD2. The CDR3 is made up of 19 amino acids. In germline, CDR1 is MNHGY, CDR2 SVAAGI. Trimming at V came to 4 bases and at J to 8 bases, leaving 19 bases not matched to a gene.

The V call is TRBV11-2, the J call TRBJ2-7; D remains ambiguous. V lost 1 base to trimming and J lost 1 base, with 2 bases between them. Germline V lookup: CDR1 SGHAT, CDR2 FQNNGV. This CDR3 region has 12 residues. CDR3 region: CASSLGSYEQYF. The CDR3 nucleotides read TGTGCCAGCAGCTTAGGGTCCTACGAGCAGTACTTC.

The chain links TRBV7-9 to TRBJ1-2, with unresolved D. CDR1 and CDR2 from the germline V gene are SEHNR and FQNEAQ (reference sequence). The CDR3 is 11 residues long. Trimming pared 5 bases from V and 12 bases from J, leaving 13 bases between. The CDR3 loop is CASSSGPADTF. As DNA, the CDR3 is TGTGCCAGCAGCAGCGGACCCGCGGACACCTTC.

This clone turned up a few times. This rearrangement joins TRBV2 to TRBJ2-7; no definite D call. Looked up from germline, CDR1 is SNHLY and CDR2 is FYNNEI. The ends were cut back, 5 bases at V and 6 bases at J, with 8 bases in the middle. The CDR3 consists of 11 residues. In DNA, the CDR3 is TGTGCCAGCAGTATCCTAACCGAGCAGTACTTC. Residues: CASSILTEQYF.

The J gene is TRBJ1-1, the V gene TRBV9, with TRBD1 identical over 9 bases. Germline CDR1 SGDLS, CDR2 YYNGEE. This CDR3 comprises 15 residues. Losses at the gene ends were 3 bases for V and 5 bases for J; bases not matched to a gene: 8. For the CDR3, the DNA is TGTGCCAGCAGCGCACTAACAGGGGGCCGAACTGAAGCTTTCTTT. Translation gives CASSALTGGRTEAFF.

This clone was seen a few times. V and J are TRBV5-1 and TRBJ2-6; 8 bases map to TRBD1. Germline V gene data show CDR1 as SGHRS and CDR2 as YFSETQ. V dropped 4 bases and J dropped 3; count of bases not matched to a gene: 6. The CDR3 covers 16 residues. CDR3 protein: CASSAGQEYGANVLTF. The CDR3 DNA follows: TGCGCCAGCAGCGCGGGACAGGAGTATGGGGCCAACGTCCTGACTTTC.

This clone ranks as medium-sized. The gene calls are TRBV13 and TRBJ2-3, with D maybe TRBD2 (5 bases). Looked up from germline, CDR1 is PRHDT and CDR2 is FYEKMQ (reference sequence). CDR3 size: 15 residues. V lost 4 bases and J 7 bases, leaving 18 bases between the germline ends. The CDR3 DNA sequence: TGTGCCAGCAGCTCCAACCGGGTGCCGGGGAATACGCAGTATTTT. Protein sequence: CASSSNRVPGNTQYF.

The CDR3 region is CASSLQGTSGDNEQFF. CDR3 nucleotide sequence: TGCGCCAGCAGCTTGCAGGGGACTAGCGGGGACAATGAGCAGTTCTTC. The chain joins TRBV5-1 to TRBJ2-1; 13 bases line up with TRBD2. CDR1 and CDR2 from the germline V gene are SGHRS and YFSETQ. The CDR3 contains 16 residues. V gave up 1 base and J gave up 5 bases; unmatched junction bases: 3.

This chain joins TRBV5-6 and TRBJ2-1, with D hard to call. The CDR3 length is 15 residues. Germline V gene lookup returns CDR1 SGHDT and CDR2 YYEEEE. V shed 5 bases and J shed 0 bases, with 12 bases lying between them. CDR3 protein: CASSRRSSSYNEQFF. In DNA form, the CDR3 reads TGTGCCAGCAGTCGTCGTTCGAGCTCCTACAATGAGCAGTTCTTC.

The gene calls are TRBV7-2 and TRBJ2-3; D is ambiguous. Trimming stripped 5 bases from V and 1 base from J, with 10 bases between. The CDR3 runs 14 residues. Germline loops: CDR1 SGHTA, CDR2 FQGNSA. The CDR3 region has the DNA TGTGCCAGCAGCCGGGCTCAGGGCACAGATACGCAGTATTTT. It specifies CASSRAQGTDTQYF.